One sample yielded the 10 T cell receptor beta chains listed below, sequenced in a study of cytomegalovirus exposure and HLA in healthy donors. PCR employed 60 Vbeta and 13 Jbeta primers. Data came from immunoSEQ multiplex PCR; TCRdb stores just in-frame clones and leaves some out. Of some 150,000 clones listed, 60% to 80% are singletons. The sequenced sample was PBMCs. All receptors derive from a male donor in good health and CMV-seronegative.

CDR3 nucleotides: TGTGCCAGCAGCTCCACAGGGGGCCAAGAGACCCAGTACTTC. It specifies CASSSTGGQETQYF. The rearrangement uses TRBV7-2 and TRBJ2-5, with TRBD1 matching 8 bases. The ends lost 4 bases at V and 1 base at J; junction bases unmatched: 2. The CDR3 runs 14 residues. CDR1 and CDR2 from the germline V gene are SGHTA and FQGNSA.

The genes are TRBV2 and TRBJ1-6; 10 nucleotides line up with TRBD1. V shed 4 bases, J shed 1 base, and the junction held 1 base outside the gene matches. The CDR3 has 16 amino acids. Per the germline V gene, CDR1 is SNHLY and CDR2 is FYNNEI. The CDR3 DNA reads TGTGCCAGCAGTGCGGACAGGGGGTCCTATAATTCACCCCTCCACTTT. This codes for CASSADRGSYNSPLHF.

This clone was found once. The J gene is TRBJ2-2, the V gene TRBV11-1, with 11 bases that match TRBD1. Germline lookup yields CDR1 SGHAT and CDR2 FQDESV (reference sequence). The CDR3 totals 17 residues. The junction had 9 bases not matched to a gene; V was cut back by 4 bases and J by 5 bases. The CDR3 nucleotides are TGTGCCAGCAGCTCGACAGCCGGGACAGGGGGGACCGGGGAGCTGTTTTTT. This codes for CASSSTAGTGGTGELFF. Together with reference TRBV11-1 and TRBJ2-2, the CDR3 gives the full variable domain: EAEVAQSPRYKITEKSQAVAFWCDPISGHATLYWYRQILGQGPELLVQFQDESVVDDSQLPKDRFSAERLKGVDSTLKIQPAELGDSAMYLCASSSTAGTGGTGELFFGEGSRLTVL.

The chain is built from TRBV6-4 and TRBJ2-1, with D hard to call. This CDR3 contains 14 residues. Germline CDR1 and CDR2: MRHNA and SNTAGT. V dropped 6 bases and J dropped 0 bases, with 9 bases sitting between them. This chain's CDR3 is CASSPASSYNEQFF. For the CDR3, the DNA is TGTGCCAGCAGCCCCGCGAGCTCCTACAATGAGCAGTTCTTC.

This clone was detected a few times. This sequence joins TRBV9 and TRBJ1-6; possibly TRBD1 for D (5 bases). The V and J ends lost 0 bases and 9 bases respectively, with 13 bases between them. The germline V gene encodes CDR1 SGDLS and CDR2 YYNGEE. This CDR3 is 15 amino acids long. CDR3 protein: CASSVGGGAGSPLHF. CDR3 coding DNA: TGTGCCAGCAGCGTAGGAGGAGGGGCAGGTTCACCCCTCCACTTT.

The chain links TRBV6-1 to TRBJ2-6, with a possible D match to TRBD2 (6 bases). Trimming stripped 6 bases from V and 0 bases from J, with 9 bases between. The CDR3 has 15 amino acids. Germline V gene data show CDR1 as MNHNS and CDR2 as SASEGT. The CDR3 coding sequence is TGTGCCAGCAGCGACGGGGGCTCTGGGGCCAACGTCCTGACTTTC. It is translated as CASSDGGSGANVLTF.

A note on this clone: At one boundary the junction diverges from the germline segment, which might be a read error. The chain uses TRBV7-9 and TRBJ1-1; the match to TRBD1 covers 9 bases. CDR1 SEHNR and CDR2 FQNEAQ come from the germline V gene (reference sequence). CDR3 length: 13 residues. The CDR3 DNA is TGTTCCAGCGCACAGGGGGCGAACACTGAAGCTTTCTTT. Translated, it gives CSSAQGANTEAFF.

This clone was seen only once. As DNA, the CDR3 is TGTGCCAGCAGTTTATTCGCGGGGAATAATTCACCCCTCCACTTT. Its protein product is CASSLFAGNNSPLHF. This chain uses TRBV27 with TRBJ1-6; D is uncertain. V was cut by 1 base and J by 5 bases, with 9 bases left in between. CDR3 size: 15 residues. Germline CDR1 MNHEY, CDR2 SMNVEV (reference sequence).

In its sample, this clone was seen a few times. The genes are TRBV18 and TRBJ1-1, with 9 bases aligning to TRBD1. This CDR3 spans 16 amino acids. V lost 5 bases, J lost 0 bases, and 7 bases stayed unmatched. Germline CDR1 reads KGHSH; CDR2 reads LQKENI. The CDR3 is CASSATGGEMNTEAFF. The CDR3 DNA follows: TGTGCCAGCTCAGCGACAGGGGGTGAGATGAACACTGAAGCTTTCTTT.

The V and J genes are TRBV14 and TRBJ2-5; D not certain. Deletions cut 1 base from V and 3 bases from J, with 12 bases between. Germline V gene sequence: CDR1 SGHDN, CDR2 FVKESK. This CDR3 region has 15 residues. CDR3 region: CASSQGYFPEETQYF. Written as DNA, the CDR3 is TGTGCCAGCAGCCAAGGGTACTTCCCTGAAGAGACCCAGTACTTC. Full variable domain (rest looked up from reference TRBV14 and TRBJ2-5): EAGVTQFPSHSVIEKGQTVTLRCDPISGHDNLYWYRRVMGKEIKFLLHFVKESKQDESGMPNNRFLAERTGGTYSTLKVQPAELEDSGVYFCASSQGYFPEETQYFGPGTRLLVL.